This TCR beta chain was documented in a study of beta chain features in type 1 diabetes. Regarding the study as a whole: Among patients with Type 1 diabetes, TCRB CDR3s were moderately but significantly shorter in every one of the four CD4+ subsets.

It was via CD45RO/CCR7/CD25/CD127/CD95/CD27 that CD4+ naive, central memory, regulatory and stem cell-like memory cells were sorted. On this clone: Its antigen is still unknown.

Of the isolated RNA, all was reverse transcribed, and so the sequenced material was expressed TCRB transcripts. Repertoires were generated with immunoSEQ multiplex PCR, while TCRdb's copy carries only in-frame clones and drops some. The table lists nearly 700,000 clones, about an eighth of them singletons. This CDR3 region has 13 residues. V gave up 5 bases and J gave up 3 bases, with 10 bases separating them. Per the germline V gene, CDR1 is SSHAT and CDR2 is FNYEAQ (reference sequence). The clonotype was recovered from a man younger than 35 with type 1 diabetes. The sample taken for sequencing was naive CD4+ T cells from blood. The chain is built from TRBV7-7 and TRBJ2-5; no clear D gene. CDR3 nucleotides: TGTGCCAGCAGCCAAGGGCAGGAAGAGACCCAGTACTTC. It encodes CASSQGQEETQYF.